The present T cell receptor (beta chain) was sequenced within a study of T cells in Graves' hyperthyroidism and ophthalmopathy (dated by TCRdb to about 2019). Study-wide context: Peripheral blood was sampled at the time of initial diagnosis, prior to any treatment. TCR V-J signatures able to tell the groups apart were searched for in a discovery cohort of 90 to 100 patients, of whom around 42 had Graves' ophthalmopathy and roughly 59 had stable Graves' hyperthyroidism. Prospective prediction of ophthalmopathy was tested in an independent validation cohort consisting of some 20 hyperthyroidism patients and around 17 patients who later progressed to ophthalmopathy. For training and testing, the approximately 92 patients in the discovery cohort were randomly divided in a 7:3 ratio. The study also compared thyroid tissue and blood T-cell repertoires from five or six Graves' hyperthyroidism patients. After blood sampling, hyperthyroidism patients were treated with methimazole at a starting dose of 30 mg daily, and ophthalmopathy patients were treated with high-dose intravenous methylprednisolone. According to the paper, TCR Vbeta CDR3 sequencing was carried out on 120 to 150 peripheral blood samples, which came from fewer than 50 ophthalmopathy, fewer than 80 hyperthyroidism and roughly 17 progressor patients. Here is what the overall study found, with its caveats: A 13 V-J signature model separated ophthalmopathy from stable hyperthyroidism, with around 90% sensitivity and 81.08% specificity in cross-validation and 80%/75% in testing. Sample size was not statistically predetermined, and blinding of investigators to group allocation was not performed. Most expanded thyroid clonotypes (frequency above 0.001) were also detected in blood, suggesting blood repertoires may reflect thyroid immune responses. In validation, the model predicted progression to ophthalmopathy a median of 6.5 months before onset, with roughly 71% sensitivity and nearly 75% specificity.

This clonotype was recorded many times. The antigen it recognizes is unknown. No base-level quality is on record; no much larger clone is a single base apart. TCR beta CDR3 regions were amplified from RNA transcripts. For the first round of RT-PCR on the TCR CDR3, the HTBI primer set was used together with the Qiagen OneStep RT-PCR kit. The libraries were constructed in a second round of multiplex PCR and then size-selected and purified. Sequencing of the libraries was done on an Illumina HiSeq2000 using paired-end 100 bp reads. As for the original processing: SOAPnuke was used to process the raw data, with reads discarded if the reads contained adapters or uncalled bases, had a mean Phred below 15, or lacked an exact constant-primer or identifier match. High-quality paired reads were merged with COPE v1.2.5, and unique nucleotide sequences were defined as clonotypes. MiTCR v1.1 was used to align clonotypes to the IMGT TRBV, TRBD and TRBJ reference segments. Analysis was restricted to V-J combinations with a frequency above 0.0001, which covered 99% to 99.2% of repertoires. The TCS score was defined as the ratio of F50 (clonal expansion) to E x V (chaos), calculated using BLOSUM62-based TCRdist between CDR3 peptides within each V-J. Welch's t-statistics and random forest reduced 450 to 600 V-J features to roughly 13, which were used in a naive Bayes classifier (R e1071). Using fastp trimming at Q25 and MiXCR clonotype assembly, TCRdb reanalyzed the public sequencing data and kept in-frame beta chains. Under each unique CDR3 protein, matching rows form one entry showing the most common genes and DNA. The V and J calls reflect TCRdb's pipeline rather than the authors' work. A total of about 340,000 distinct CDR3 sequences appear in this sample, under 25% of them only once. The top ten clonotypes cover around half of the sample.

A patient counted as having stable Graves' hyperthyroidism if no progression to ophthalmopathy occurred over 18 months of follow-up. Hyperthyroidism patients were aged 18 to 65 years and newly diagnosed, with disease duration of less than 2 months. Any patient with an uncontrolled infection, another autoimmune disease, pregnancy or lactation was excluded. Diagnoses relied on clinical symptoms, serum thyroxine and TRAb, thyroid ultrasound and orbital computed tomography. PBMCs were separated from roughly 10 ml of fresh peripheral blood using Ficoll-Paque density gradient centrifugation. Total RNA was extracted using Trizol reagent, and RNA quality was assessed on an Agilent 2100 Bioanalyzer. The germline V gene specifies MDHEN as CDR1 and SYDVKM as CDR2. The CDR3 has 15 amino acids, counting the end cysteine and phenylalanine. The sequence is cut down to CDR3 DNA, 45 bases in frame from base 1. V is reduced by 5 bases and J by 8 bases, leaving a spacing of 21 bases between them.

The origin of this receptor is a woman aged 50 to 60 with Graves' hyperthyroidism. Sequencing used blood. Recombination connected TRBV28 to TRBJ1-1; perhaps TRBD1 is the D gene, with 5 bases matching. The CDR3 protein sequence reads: CASSPRWGVSWEAFF. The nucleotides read TGTGCCAGCAGTCCACGATGGGGGGTTTCCTGGGAAGCTTTCTTT.